Below are 27 T cell receptor beta chains sequenced from a single sample in a study of blood T cell repertoires in COVID-19. Only in-frame clones appear in the TCRdb table, and some are missing; sequencing was by immunoSEQ multiplex PCR. There are roughly 120,000 clones in the sample; about 94% occur only once, and 2.1% lies in the top ten. Sequences were obtained from peripheral blood. The origin of the receptors is a middle-aged man with COVID-19, enrolled during active disease.

This chain joins TRBV7-2 and TRBJ2-7; TRBD2 agrees at 10 bases. With V trimmed by 5 bases and J by 5 bases, 9 bases remained unmatched. CDR1 is SGHTA and CDR2 is FQGNSA in the germline V gene. This CDR3 region has 15 residues. This CDR3 reads CASSRSSGSRDEQYF. Written as DNA, the CDR3 is TGTGCCAGCAGCCGTTCTAGCGGGAGTCGGGACGAGCAGTACTTC.

The gene calls are TRBV18 and TRBJ2-5; D is possibly TRBD1 (6 bases). Trimming removed 5 bases from V and 2 bases from J, with 12 bases in between. The CDR3 spans 14 residues. In germline, CDR1 is KGHSH, CDR2 LQKENI. The DNA of the CDR3 is TGTGCCAGCTCAGCAACAGGGATGCAAGAGACCCAGTACTTC. It encodes CASSATGMQETQYF.

This clone was counted once. The chain has TRBV5-1 and TRBJ2-7, with D hard to call. The CDR3 length is 14 residues. V was shortened by 0 bases and J by 2 bases, with 9 bases between the two germline ends. The germline V gene encodes CDR1 SGHRS and CDR2 YFSETQ. The CDR3 nucleotides are TGCGCCAGCAGCTTGGAAGGTACAGCCTACGAGCAGTACTTC. Encoded protein: CASSLEGTAYEQYF.

The chain employs TRBV29-1 and TRBJ2-1; TRBD2 agrees at 7 bases. The CDR3 length is 15 residues. From germline, CDR1 is SQVTM and CDR2 ANQGSEA. V trimming: 2 bases; J trimming: 0 bases; junction bases outside the gene matches: 4. This chain's CDR3 is CSVETSDSSYNEQFF. CDR3 sequence (DNA): TGCAGCGTTGAAACTAGCGATTCCTCCTACAATGAGCAGTTCTTC.

Only one count was recorded for this clone. This chain joins TRBV15 and TRBJ2-1; D possibly corresponds to TRBD2 (5 bases). The CDR3 sequence is 14 residues long. Germline V gene lookup returns CDR1 LNHNV and CDR2 YYDKDF (reference sequence). V dropped 2 bases and J dropped 9 bases, with 14 bases sitting between them. The CDR3 protein is CATSRRSEAGEQFF. Here the CDR3 DNA reads TGTGCCACCAGCAGACGAAGCGAGGCGGGTGAGCAGTTCTTC.

The chain joins TRBV10-3 to TRBJ2-7; D unresolved. Looked up from germline, CDR1 is ENHRY and CDR2 is SYGVKD. V was shortened by 4 bases and J by 4 bases, with 11 bases between the two germline ends. The length of the CDR3 is 13 residues. CDR3 DNA: TGTGCCATCAGTGTGGAGACTTTTTACGAGCAGTACTTC. Amino acids: CAISVETFYEQYF.

The chain joins TRBV11-2 to TRBJ2-1; tentative D call: TRBD2 (5 bases). This CDR3 spans 13 amino acids. V lost 6 bases and J 7 bases, leaving 13 bases between the germline ends. In germline, CDR1 is SGHAT, CDR2 FQNNGV. CDR3 amino acids: CASRYLGGNEQFF. CDR3 coding DNA: TGTGCCAGCAGGTATCTAGGAGGAAATGAGCAGTTCTTC.

This clone has only one observation. V gene TRBV29-1 combines with J gene TRBJ2-7; TRBD1 is a possible D gene (6 bases). Trimming took 2 bases from V and 3 from J, leaving 11 bases between them. Looked up from germline, CDR1 is SQVTM and CDR2 is ANQGSEA. CDR3 size: 13 residues. The DNA for the CDR3 is TGCAGCGTTGAATCGGACAGCGTCTACGAGCAGTACTTC. Its protein product is CSVESDSVYEQYF.

The chain couples TRBV7-3 to TRBJ2-7; D might be TRBD1 (5 bases). V was cut by 0 bases and J by 5 bases, with 11 bases left in between. CDR1 is SGHTA and CDR2 is FQGTGA in the germline V gene. This CDR3 contains 14 residues. The CDR3 loop is CASSLTGRVDEQYV. CDR3 sequence (DNA): TGTGCCAGCAGCTTAACAGGCAGGGTCGACGAGCAGTACGTC.

The chain uses TRBV7-3 and TRBJ2-6, with 10 bases identical to TRBD1. CDR3 length equals 19 residues. Per the germline V gene, CDR1 is SGHTA and CDR2 is FQGTGA. After removal of 4 bases from V and 2 bases from J, the junction contained 11 bases not matched to a gene. The CDR3, as DNA: TGTGCCAGCAGCTCGGGACAGGGGAAGTGGCAGGCTGGGGCCAACGTCCTGACTTTC. It yields the protein CASSSGQGKWQAGANVLTF. Looking up the rest from reference TRBV7-3 and TRBJ2-6 gives the full variable domain: GAGVSQTPSNKVTEKGKYVELRCDPISGHTALYWYRQSLGQGPEFLIYFQGTGAADDSGLPNDRFFAVRPEGSVSTLKIQRTERGDSAVYLCASSSGQGKWQAGANVLTFGAGSRLTVL.

The chain joins TRBV29-1 to TRBJ2-2, with D unresolved. Germline V gene sequence: CDR1 SQVTM, CDR2 ANQGSEA. Trimming removed 1 base from V and 1 base from J, with 7 bases in between. The CDR3 contains 14 residues. The CDR3 loop is CSVEVLMNTGELFF. CDR3 sequence (DNA): TGCAGCGTTGAAGTCCTTATGAACACCGGGGAGCTGTTTTTT.

V is TRBV5-4 and J is TRBJ2-3; TRBD1 matches 7 bases. Trimming took 0 bases from V and 1 from J; bases not matched to a gene: 5. Germline values: CDR1 SGHNT, CDR2 YYREEE (reference sequence). The CDR3 is 16 amino acids. The CDR3 DNA follows: TGTGCCAGCAGCTTGGGACAGGGAGTCGGCACAGATACGCAGTATTTT. Protein sequence: CASSLGQGVGTDTQYF.

The V and J genes are TRBV3-1 (or the pseudogene TRBV3-2) and TRBJ2-2; 7 nucleotides match TRBD1. The CDR3 has 15 residues. With V trimmed by 6 bases and J by 0 bases, 4 bases remained unmatched. Germline V CDR1 and CDR2: LGHDT, YNNKEL (reference sequence). DNA of the CDR3: TGTGCCAGCAGGCCAACAGGGGCGAACACCGGGGAGCTGTTTTTT. Translated, it gives CASRPTGANTGELFF.

The chain links TRBV7-7 to TRBJ2-3, with 7 bases aligning to TRBD1. Germline lookup yields CDR1 SSHAT and CDR2 FNYEAQ (reference sequence). V was clipped by 5 bases and J by 7 bases; unmatched bases: 12. The CDR3 extends over 15 amino acids. The chain's CDR3 is CASSLGTVGQNTQYF. The DNA of the CDR3 is TGTGCCAGCAGCCTCGGGACAGTAGGCCAAAATACGCAGTATTTT. Full variable domain (rest looked up from reference TRBV7-7 and TRBJ2-3): GAGVSQSPRYKVTKRGQDVTLRCDPISSHATLYWYQQALGQGPEFLTYFNYEAQPDKSGLPSDRFSAERPEGSISTLTIQRTEQRDSAMYRCASSLGTVGQNTQYFGPGTRLTVL.

The rearrangement uses TRBV7-2 and TRBJ1-5, with D unclear. Germline CDR1 and CDR2: SGHTA and FQGNSA. Trimming pared 7 bases from V and 5 bases from J, leaving 18 bases between. This CDR3 has 15 amino acids. DNA of the CDR3: TGTGCCAGCACAATCAATTCGGGTGAGGATCAGCCCCAGCATTTT. It yields the protein CASTINSGEDQPQHF.

This clone occurred once. The chain combines TRBV19 with TRBJ2-7, with 9 nucleotides matching TRBD2. CDR1 is LNHDA, CDR2 SQIVND, per germline (reference sequence). V dropped 5 bases and J dropped 6; count of bases not matched to a gene: 11. CDR3 size: 15 residues. CDR3 sequence reads: CASSQLGTSTLEQYF. CDR3 DNA: TGTGCCAGTAGTCAACTCGGGACTAGCACGCTCGAGCAGTACTTC.

The chain is built from TRBV11-2 and TRBJ2-7; 7 bases agree with TRBD1. The CDR3 is 15 amino acids. Looked up from germline, CDR1 is SGHAT and CDR2 is FQNNGV. Germline trimming cut 5 bases from V and 4 bases from J; bases unmatched to any gene: 11. The CDR3 coding sequence is TGTGCCAGCAGCAGCATACAGGGGAGAACGTACGAGCAGTACTTC. This sequence encodes CASSSIQGRTYEQYF.

V gene TRBV28 combines with J gene TRBJ2-7; TRBD1 aligns across 7 bases. CDR1 is MDHEN, CDR2 SYDVKM, per germline. After removal of 6 bases from V and 7 bases from J, the junction contained 12 bases not matched to a gene. The CDR3 spans 14 residues. CDR3 sequence: CASRLQGSPKEQYF. DNA for the CDR3: TGTGCCAGCAGACTACAGGGGTCCCCTAAGGAGCAGTACTTC.

The rearrangement links TRBV19 to TRBJ1-4; perhaps TRBD1 as D (5 bases). There are 12 residues in the CDR3. Germline V lookup: CDR1 LNHDA, CDR2 SQIVND (reference sequence). The V end lost 5 bases, the J end lost 5 bases, and 6 bases lay between the germline ends. CDR3 amino acids: CASSHRNEKLFF. The CDR3 nucleotides are TGTGCCAGTAGTCACAGGAATGAAAAACTGTTTTTT.

This clone came up once. The chain joins TRBV6-5 to TRBJ1-1; 8 bases map to TRBD1. The CDR3 contains 14 residues. V was pared by 4 bases and J by 1 base, with 2 bases of the junction left unmatched. The germline V gene encodes CDR1 MNHEY and CDR2 SVGAGI. CDR3 nucleotide sequence: TGTGCCAGCAGTTTCGGGACAGGGAACACTGAAGCTTTCTTT. Amino acids: CASSFGTGNTEAFF.

This chain connects TRBV6-6 to TRBJ1-6; D gene ambiguous. The CDR3 spans 12 residues. The ends were cut back, 2 bases at V and 8 bases at J, with 4 bases in the middle. Germline V gene data show CDR1 as MNHNY and CDR2 as SVGAGI (reference sequence). CDR3 in DNA: TGTGCCAGCAGTTACCGGGATTCACCCCTCCACTTT. Protein sequence: CASSYRDSPLHF.

The chain combines TRBV18 with TRBJ1-2; 7 bases fit TRBD1. This CDR3 region has 16 residues. Per the germline V gene, CDR1 is KGHSH and CDR2 is LQKENI. With 3 bases clipped from V and 5 bases from J, the junction kept 12 bases outside the gene matches. CDR3 coding DNA: TGTGCCAGCTCACCCGGGACAGTGGGGTTGGTATATGGCTACACCTTC. This sequence encodes CASSPGTVGLVYGYTF.

The chain carries TRBV7-3 and TRBJ2-3; 8 bases fit TRBD2. This CDR3 is 14 amino acids long. V shed 5 bases, J shed 1 base, and the junction held 2 bases outside the gene matches. Germline values: CDR1 SGHTA, CDR2 FQGTGA. As DNA, the CDR3 is TGTGCCAGCAGCCGGGGGGGTGGCACAGATACGCAGTATTTT. This translates into CASSRGGGTDTQYF.

The V gene is TRBV10-3, the J gene TRBJ2-1; the match to TRBD1 covers 8 bases. Per germline, CDR1 ENHRY and CDR2 SYGVKD. This CDR3 has 14 amino acids. The J segment lost 4 bases and the V segment lost 4 bases, leaving 3 bases of the junction unmatched. This CDR3 reads CAISADREYNEQFF. The CDR3 nucleotides are TGTGCCATCAGTGCGGACAGGGAGTACAATGAGCAGTTCTTC.

This chain links TRBV6-5 with TRBJ2-7, with 10 bases matching TRBD1. The V gene end was trimmed by 7 bases and the J gene end by 6 bases; junction bases not matched to a gene: 3. Germline lookup yields CDR1 MNHEY and CDR2 SVGAGI. This CDR3 region has 12 residues. The CDR3 protein is CASTWDRGEQYF. CDR3 DNA: TGTGCCAGCACCTGGGACAGGGGCGAGCAGTACTTC.

The chain couples TRBV5-1 to TRBJ1-3, with unresolved D. V was cut by 0 bases and J by 0 bases, with 7 bases left in between. The germline V gene encodes CDR1 SGHRS and CDR2 YFSETQ. This CDR3 has 15 amino acids. CDR3 bases: TGCGCCAGCAGCTTGGATGGGAGCTCTGGAAACACCATATATTTT. It encodes CASSLDGSSGNTIYF.

This clone was observed a single time. The chain couples TRBV3-1 (or the pseudogene TRBV3-2) to TRBJ2-1; TRBD1 matches 9 bases. After removal of 0 bases from V and 15 bases from J, the junction contained 12 bases not matched to a gene. Germline assignment: CDR1 LGHDT and CDR2 YNNKEL (reference sequence). The CDR3 extends over 15 amino acids. The CDR3 sequence is CASSQDGGSGQGMFF. The CDR3 DNA reads as TGTGCCAGCAGCCAAGATGGAGGATCGGGACAGGGAATGTTCTTC.